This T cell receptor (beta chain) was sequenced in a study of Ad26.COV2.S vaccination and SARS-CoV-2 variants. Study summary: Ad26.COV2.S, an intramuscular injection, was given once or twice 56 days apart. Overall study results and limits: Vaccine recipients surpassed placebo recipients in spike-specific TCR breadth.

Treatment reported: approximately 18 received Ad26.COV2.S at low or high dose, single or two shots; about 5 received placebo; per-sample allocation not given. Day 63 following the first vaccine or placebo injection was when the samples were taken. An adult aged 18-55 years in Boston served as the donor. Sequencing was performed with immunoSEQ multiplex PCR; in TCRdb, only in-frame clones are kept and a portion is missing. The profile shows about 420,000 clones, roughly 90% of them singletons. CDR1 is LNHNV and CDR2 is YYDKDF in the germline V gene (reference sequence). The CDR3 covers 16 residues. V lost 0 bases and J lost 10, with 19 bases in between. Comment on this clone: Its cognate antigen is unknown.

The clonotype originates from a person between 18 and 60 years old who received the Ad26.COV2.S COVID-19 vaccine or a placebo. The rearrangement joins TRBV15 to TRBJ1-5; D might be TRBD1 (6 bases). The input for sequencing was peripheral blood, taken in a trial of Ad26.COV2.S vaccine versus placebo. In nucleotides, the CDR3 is TGTGCCACCAGCAGAGAACCAGGGGCTGTACTAGAACCCCAGCATTTT. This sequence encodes CATSREPGAVLEPQHF.